The sequence of this T cell receptor (beta chain) was determined in a study of Ad26.COV2.S vaccination and SARS-CoV-2 variants (dated by TCRdb to the early 2020s). Broadly, across the study: Vaccine-arm donors were drawn from COV1001, a multicentre, randomized, double-blind, placebo-controlled phase I-IIa trial of Ad26.COV2.S in healthy adults. Ad26.COV2.S was administered intramuscularly at 5 x 10^10 or 1 x 10^11 viral particles, either as a single shot or as two shots given 56 days apart. TCRbeta repertoire sequencing was used to assess the specificity and breadth of SARS-CoV-2-reactive T cell receptors after Ad26.COV2.S vaccination. A total of roughly 32 samples were included in the TCR-sequenced set, comprising about 20 Ad26.COV2.S vaccine recipients, 5 placebo recipients and 8 SARS-CoV-2 convalescent individuals. Trial participants were randomized into five groups of five, in which low-dose or high-dose Ad26.COV2.S was given once or twice, or placebo was given on both occasions. Throughout the experiments and outcome assessment, investigators stayed blinded to trial group allocation.

The sample's treatment or condition label, decoded: 19 received Ad26.COV2.S at low or high dose, single or two shots; a few received placebo; per-sample allocation not given. For vaccine and placebo recipients, the sequenced repertoires came from samples collected on day 63 after the first injection. In Cohort 1b, about two dozen adults aged 18-55 years were enrolled at a single site in Boston, USA, between 29 July and 7 August 2020. Ad26.COV2.S was a replication-incompetent adenovirus type 26 vector expressing a prefusion-stabilized SARS-CoV-2 spike protein from the original Wuhan strain. The CDR3 runs 14 amino acids, cysteine and phenylalanine included. Only the CDR3 DNA is retained, 42 bases long and in frame from the first base. For CDR1 and CDR2, the germline V gene lists MGHDK and SYGVNS. The junction carries 11 bases between V and J, which are trimmed by 4 bases and 5 bases respectively. TCRbeta CDR3 regions were sequenced with the immunoSEQ Assay. After extraction, genomic DNA underwent amplification by bias-controlled multiplex PCR, followed by high-throughput sequencing. The study's own analysis went as follows. To quantify the absolute abundance of every unique TCRbeta CDR3 region, sequences were collapsed and filtered. T cell fraction was estimated by normalizing TCRbeta template counts to usable DNA, with usable DNA measured through amplification of reference genes found in all nucleated cells. Repertoire TCRs were annotated as SARS-CoV-2-specific when V gene, CDR3 amino acid sequence and J gene were exactly matched to a known reactive TCR set. The reference SARS-CoV-2 TCR set was derived from MIRA and filtered for enrichment in COVID-19-positive ImmuneCODE repertoires, a step that removed public or cross-reactive TCRs. Using the MIRA antigens, annotated TCRs were further analysed by specific ORF or by position within an ORF. Breadth was defined as the number of annotated unique rearrangements divided by the total number of unique productive rearrangements, and depth was defined as the summed frequency of the annotated unique rearrangements. Group comparisons of TCR breadth used two-sided Wilcoxon rank-sum tests. As stored in TCRdb, this immuneACCESS dataset retains in-frame rearrangements with V and J assigned. A fraction of the clones does not appear; measured against another copy, unresolved V genes explain less than half of the discrepancy, and the remainder lacks a known reason. V and J calls and clone size are given by that table; D and trimming were obtained from the DNA. The sample table records around 380,000 clones; about 88% of these occur just once. Jointly, the top ten make up more than 3% of the sample.

General findings and caveats noted by the study authors: The study lacked the statistical power to compare responses across vaccine doses or regimens. Compared with placebo recipients, Ad26.COV2.S recipients showed higher spike-specific TCR breadth (P = 0.0014). Substantial breadth of spike-specific CD8+ and CD4+ T cell responses was reported after vaccination. Vaccine and placebo recipients had similar non-spike TCR breadth, a finding consistent with the vaccine containing only spike. The authors noted that the TCR breadth and depth analyses may have underestimated total T cell responses.

This clone appeared once. Its antigen remains undetermined. No base quality information exists; no much larger clone differs at one position. This receptor was identified in a person between 18 and 59 years old who received the Ad26.COV2.S COVID-19 vaccine or a placebo. The V gene is TRBV25-1 and the J gene is TRBJ1-4, with the D gene uncertain. The source material was peripheral blood, sampled in a trial of Ad26.COV2.S vaccine versus placebo. The CDR3: CASSARGANEKLFF. The nucleotides are TGTGCCAGCAGTGCTCGAGGCGCAAATGAAAAACTGTTTTTT.